This T cell receptor beta chain was recovered during a study of CD8+ T cells in alopecia areata. Study-wide results and limits: Patients shared TCRs less clearly than mice did, possibly owing to HLA. Besides other cells, scalp samples also yield sequences of resident alphabeta T cells from normal skin. Clonality exceeded that of normal scalp in lesional scalp, most notably in alopecia totalis/universalis.

With 5 bases removed from V and 2 bases from J, the gap between germline ends came to 13 bases. The CDR3 runs 14 residues. Germline CDR1 and CDR2: SQVTM and ANQGSEA. RNA, once extracted, was reverse transcribed into cDNA for use as the sequencing template. The method was immunoSEQ multiplex PCR; TCRdb's version includes in-frame clones alone and lacks a portion of them. Of 98,000 or so clones listed, roughly 59% are singletons. PBMCs yielded sorted CD4+ and CD8+ T cells. Remarks on this clone: Its antigen is as yet unknown.

V is TRBV29-1 and J is TRBJ1-5, with a tentative D call TRBD1 (5 bases). This TCR was sampled from a human donor in good health. Sequencing used CD8+ T cells sorted from blood. CDR3 in amino acids: CSVTGSSGNQPQHF. The CDR3 DNA reads as TGCAGCGTTACAGGTTCCTCGGGCAATCAGCCCCAGCATTTT.